These 24 T cell receptor beta chains were all obtained from the same sample, sequenced in a study of T-cell memory formation after mild COVID-19 (dated by TCRdb to about 2021). Receptor amplification or capture employed 5' RACE. TCRdb names Illumina NovaSeq 6000 as the instrument used. TCRdb reworked the public reads: Q25 trimming with fastp, MiXCR clone assembly, productive beta chains retained. Each entry merges the rows of one CDR3 protein and shows their most common DNA and genes. The sample table records 35,000 to 50,000 distinct CDR3 sequences; roughly 9% of these occur just once. The top ten constitute about 10% of the sample. Sequences were obtained from PBMCs or a T cell subset sorted from them (not recorded which). The receptors shown here come from an adult woman who had mild COVID-19 (a few samples of this study predate the infection). The sample titles of this study are shuffled in the database, so cell type and time point are left out; the donor was told from shared clones.

The sample holds one count of this clonotype. CDR3 protein: CASSRRLAFSYNEQFF. The CDR3 nucleotides read TGTGCCAGCAGCCGCCGACTAGCTTTTTCCTACAATGAGCAGTTCTTC. The V gene is TRBV11-2, the J gene TRBJ2-1; 7 nucleotides align to TRBD2. The CDR3 length is 16 residues. After removal of 5 bases from V and 1 base from J, the junction contained 8 bases not matched to a gene. Per germline, CDR1 SGHAT and CDR2 FQNNGV.

This clonotype was detected many times. V is TRBV20-1 and J is TRBJ2-5; the D gene could be TRBD1 or TRBD2 (5 bases each). Germline CDR1 reads DFQATT; CDR2 reads SNEGSKA (reference sequence). CDR3 size: 13 residues. V gave up 2 bases and J gave up 4 bases, with 11 bases separating them. The CDR3 loop is CSARSRGAETQYF. The CDR3 coding sequence is TGCAGTGCTAGATCTCGGGGCGCAGAGACCCAGTACTTC.

This clonotype was recorded a few times. This chain links TRBV5-1 with TRBJ2-7; D unclear. Germline V lookup: CDR1 SGHRS, CDR2 YFSETQ. This CDR3 has 19 amino acids. Trimming shortened V by 4 bases and J by 3 bases, and 29 bases separated the two germline ends. The CDR3 region is CASSQYRITSGATLYEQYF. The CDR3 DNA follows: TGCGCCAGCAGCCAATATCGCATAACTTCGGGCGCTACACTCTACGAGCAGTACTTC.

This clonotype was picked up a small number of times. The chain recombines TRBV5-1 with TRBJ2-5; 8 bases agree with TRBD1. Looked up from germline, CDR1 is SGHRS and CDR2 is YFSETQ. The length of the CDR3 is 17 residues. V shed 0 bases and J 4 bases; nucleotides not matched to a gene: 11. The CDR3 spells CASSLVSQGARGETQYF. CDR3 sequence (DNA): TGCGCCAGCAGCTTGGTGTCGCAGGGGGCGAGGGGAGAGACCCAGTACTTC.

V is TRBV5-1 and J is TRBJ2-7; D possibly matches TRBD1 or TRBD2 (5 bases each). The V and J ends lost 4 bases and 3 bases respectively, with 11 bases between them. Germline V gene lookup returns CDR1 SGHRS and CDR2 YFSETQ. This CDR3 is 13 amino acids long. This chain's CDR3 is CASSGGQSYEQYF. The DNA for the CDR3 is TGCGCCAGCAGCGGGGGTCAAAGCTACGAGCAGTACTTC.

The chain joins TRBV5-1 to TRBJ2-3; maybe TRBD1 (6 bases). Trimming removed 3 bases at V and 1 base at J, with 12 bases between. The CDR3 runs to 15 residues. Germline loops: CDR1 SGHRS, CDR2 YFSETQ. The DNA for the CDR3 is TGCGCCAGCAGCTGGGGGCTCCGGGGCACAGATACGCAGTATTTT. Translating gives CASSWGLRGTDTQYF.

There are a few counts of this clonotype. The chain is built from TRBV6-1 and TRBJ2-5, with no clear D. Looked up from germline, CDR1 is MNHNS and CDR2 is SASEGT. V lost 7 bases, J lost 1 base, and 16 bases lay in between. CDR3 size: 15 residues. CDR3 region: CASTERRLTQETQYF. In DNA form, the CDR3 reads TGTGCCAGCACCGAAAGGAGACTGACCCAAGAGACCCAGTACTTC.

By its share, this clonotype is medium-sized (0.01 to 0.1%). The rearrangement joins TRBV12-3 or TRBV12-4 to TRBJ2-5; TRBD1 is a possible D gene (6 bases). The V end lost 7 bases, the J end lost 13 bases, and 22 bases lay between the germline ends. The CDR3 is 13 residues long. The CDR3 sequence: CASTVSGAAGMYF. CDR3 DNA: TGTGCCAGCACCGTCTCAGGGGCGGCAGGGATGTACTTC.

This clonotype appeared many times. This chain links TRBV20-1 with TRBJ2-3; tentative D call: TRBD1 (5 bases). Trimming shortened V by 4 bases and J by 2 bases, and 25 bases separated the two germline ends. Germline V CDR1 and CDR2: DFQATT, SNEGSKA (reference sequence). The CDR3 totals 18 residues. The CDR3 loop reads CSATPQGAVLSFTDTQYF. The CDR3 DNA is TGCAGTGCTACCCCACAAGGGGCGGTCCTGTCCTTCACAGATACGCAGTATTTT.

This clonotype was detected many times. The genes are TRBV6-6 and TRBJ1-1, with 8 bases fitting TRBD1. This CDR3 spans 15 amino acids. The germline CDR1 and CDR2 sequences are MNHNY and SVGAGI (reference sequence). V lost 5 bases, J lost 3 bases, and 8 bases stayed unmatched. The CDR3 reads CASSGDRGVHTEAFF. DNA for the CDR3: TGTGCCAGCAGTGGAGACAGGGGTGTTCACACTGAAGCTTTCTTT.

This chain joins TRBV2 and TRBJ2-7, with D perhaps matching TRBD1 (6 bases). V lost 4 bases and J 1 base, leaving 11 bases between the germline ends. This CDR3 is built from 14 residues. Germline CDR1 reads SNHLY; CDR2 reads FYNNEI. The CDR3 sequence is CASSVDRRSYEQYF. The CDR3 coding sequence is TGTGCCAGCAGTGTAGACAGGAGATCCTACGAGCAGTACTTC.

This clonotype showed up just a few times. This chain links TRBV2 with TRBJ2-4; TRBD1 or TRBD2 may be the D gene (5 bases each). Germline values: CDR1 SNHLY, CDR2 FYNNEI. The CDR3 has 16 amino acids. Trimming stripped 0 bases from V and 5 bases from J, with 14 bases between. The CDR3 reads CASSEALGVGENIQYF. CDR3 nucleotides: TGTGCCAGCAGTGAAGCCCTAGGGGTGGGGGAAAACATTCAGTACTTC.

This clonotype was detected ten times or more. V usage is TRBV7-9 and J usage is TRBJ2-3; no reliable D call. V gave up 5 bases and J gave up 6 bases, with 9 bases separating them. CDR1 is SEHNR and CDR2 is FQNEAQ in the germline V gene (reference sequence). This CDR3 spans 12 amino acids. The CDR3 here is CASSNPVDTQYF. CDR3 bases: TGTGCCAGCAGCAACCCGGTGGATACGCAGTATTTT.

This clonotype was observed at least ten times. The genes are TRBV12-3 or TRBV12-4 and TRBJ2-3; perhaps TRBD2 as D (5 bases). This CDR3 region has 13 residues. Trimming left V 1 base short and J 6 bases short, with 8 bases between. The CDR3 DNA reads as TGTGCCAGCAGTTTAGGTAGCGAGGATACGCAGTATTTT. Protein product: CASSLGSEDTQYF.

This clonotype was observed at least ten times. This chain uses TRBV24-1 with TRBJ2-1, with 12 bases matching TRBD2. CDR1 is KGHDR and CDR2 is SFDVKD in the germline V gene. Trimming took 4 bases from V and 3 from J; bases not matched to a gene: 15. The CDR3 runs 20 residues. CDR3 residues: CATSDPSLTSGSSYYNEQFF. The DNA of the CDR3 is TGTGCCACCAGTGACCCCTCCCTGACTAGCGGGAGTTCGTACTACAATGAGCAGTTCTTC.

The chain is built from TRBV20-1 and TRBJ2-1, with 7 positions matching TRBD2. With 4 bases clipped from V and 7 bases from J, the junction kept 10 bases outside the gene matches. CDR1 and CDR2 (germline): DFQATT, SNEGSKA (reference sequence). This CDR3 is built from 14 residues. CDR3 coding DNA: TGCAGTGCTACCTCAGCGGGATCTTCGAATGAGCAGTTCTTC. The encoded protein is CSATSAGSSNEQFF.

V is TRBV12-3 or TRBV12-4 and J is TRBJ2-7; TRBD2 matches 9 bases. V gave up 5 bases and J gave up 0 bases; unmatched junction bases: 14. The CDR3 loop spans 18 amino acids. The CDR3 region is CASSILPGLASPSYEQYF. CDR3 DNA sequence: TGTGCCAGCAGTATACTCCCGGGACTAGCCTCCCCCTCCTACGAGCAGTACTTC.

This clonotype was counted a few times. The chain carries TRBV4-1 and TRBJ1-4; 7 nucleotides align to TRBD1. The V and J ends lost 1 base and 4 bases, in that order; junction bases with no gene match: 3. Germline lookup yields CDR1 MGHRA and CDR2 YSYEKL. The CDR3 length is 15 residues. CDR3 DNA sequence: TGCGCCAGCAGCCAAGTCGGGACAGTTAATGAAAAACTGTTTTTT. Protein: CASSQVGTVNEKLFF.

In this sample, this clonotype turned up a few times. V and J are TRBV20-1 and TRBJ1-6; 7 nucleotides line up with TRBD1. The CDR3 runs 14 residues. Trimming at V came to 0 bases and at J to 9 bases, leaving 5 bases not matched to a gene. The V gene's germline CDR1 is DFQATT and CDR2 SNEGSKA (reference sequence). CDR3 in amino acids: CSAREAGGASPLHF. The CDR3 DNA reads as TGCAGTGCTAGAGAAGCAGGGGGTGCTTCACCCCTCCACTTT.

This chain uses TRBV6-2 or TRBV6-3 with TRBJ2-6; D unresolved. CDR1 and CDR2 (germline): MNHEY, SVGEGT. This CDR3 is built from 17 residues. V dropped 0 bases and J dropped 0 bases, with 9 bases sitting between them. In nucleotides, the CDR3 is TGTGCCAGCAGTTACTCTCCCCATTTCTCTGGGGCCAACGTCCTGACTTTC. Translation: CASSYSPHFSGANVLTF.

This clonotype has ten or more counts. J is TRBJ2-3 and V is TRBV4-2; tentative D call: TRBD2 (6 bases). The CDR3 is made up of 16 amino acids. Trimming removed 0 bases from V and 2 bases from J, with 12 bases in between. From germline, CDR1 is LGHNA and CDR2 YNFKEQ. CDR3 coding DNA: TGTGCCAGCAGCCAAGATTTGGGGACTGCCACAGATACGCAGTATTTT. Its protein product is CASSQDLGTATDTQYF.

This clonotype was recorded a few times. The chain carries TRBV11-3 and TRBJ2-2; D uncertain. V lost 5 bases and J 0 bases, leaving 16 bases between the germline ends. This CDR3 region has 17 residues. CDR1 SGHNT and CDR2 YENEEA come from the germline V gene. The CDR3 DNA sequence: TGTGCCAGCAGCCCAAATCGTGAGAAGCCGAACACCGGGGAGCTGTTTTTT. Protein sequence: CASSPNREKPNTGELFF.

In this sample, this clonotype turned up a few times. The rearrangement links TRBV2 to TRBJ2-3; 8 nucleotides line up with TRBD1. Germline trimming cut 3 bases from V and 6 bases from J; bases unmatched to any gene: 5. Germline CDR1 reads SNHLY; CDR2 reads FYNNEI. The CDR3 loop spans 14 amino acids. For the CDR3, the DNA is TGTGCCAGCAGTGAGCAGGGGGCGGTCGATACGCAGTATTTT. This encodes CASSEQGAVDTQYF. The entire variable domain, with the rest obtained from reference TRBV2 and TRBJ2-3, is as follows: EPEVTQTPSHQVTQMGQEVILRCVPISNHLYFYWYRQILGQKVEFLVSFYNNEISEKSEIFDDQFSVERPDGSNFTLKIRSTKLEDSAMYFCASSEQGAVDTQYFGPGTRLTVL.

The chain is built from TRBV21-1 and TRBJ2-2; TRBD2 is the table's D call, not checked against the DNA. TRBV21-1 corresponds to a pseudogene. This CDR3 contains 14 residues. CDR3 sequence (DNA): TGTGCCAGCACCTTCGCGGGGAGCACCGGGGAGCTGTTTTTT. Translating gives CASTFAGSTGELFF.